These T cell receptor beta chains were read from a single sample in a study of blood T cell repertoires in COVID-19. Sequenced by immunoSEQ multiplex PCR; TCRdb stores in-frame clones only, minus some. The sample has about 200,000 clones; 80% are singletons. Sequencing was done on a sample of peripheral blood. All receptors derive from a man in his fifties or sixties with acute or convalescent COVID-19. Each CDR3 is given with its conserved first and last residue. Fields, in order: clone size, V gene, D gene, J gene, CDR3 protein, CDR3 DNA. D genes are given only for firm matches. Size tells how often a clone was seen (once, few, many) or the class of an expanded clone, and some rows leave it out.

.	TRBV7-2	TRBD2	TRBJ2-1	CASSTRGRGNEQFF	TGTGCCAGCAGCACGCGGGGGAGAGGGAATGAGCAGTTCTTC
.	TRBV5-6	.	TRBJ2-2	CASSSLYTGELFF	TGTGCCAGCAGCTCCCTCTACACCGGGGAGCTGTTTTTT
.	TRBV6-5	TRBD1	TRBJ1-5	CASRRQGPMQPQHF	TGTGCCAGCAGGAGACAGGGTCCAATGCAGCCCCAGCATTTT
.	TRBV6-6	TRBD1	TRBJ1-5	CASSFPRGQVNQPQHF	TGTGCCAGCAGTTTCCCGAGGGGGCAGGTCAATCAGCCCCAGCATTTT
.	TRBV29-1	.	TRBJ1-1	CSVESAGQGTEAFF	TGCAGCGTTGAGTCGGCAGGGCAGGGCACTGAAGCTTTCTTT
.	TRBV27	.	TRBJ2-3	CASSSVGGRPDHTQYF	TGTGCCAGCAGCAGCGTCGGGGGTCGGCCAGATCATACGCAGTATTTT
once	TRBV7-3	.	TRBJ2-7	CASSLNQGPTYEQYF	TGTGCCAGCAGCTTAAATCAGGGCCCTACCTACGAGCAGTACTTC
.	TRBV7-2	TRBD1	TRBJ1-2	CASSQQGARGYTF	TGTGCCAGCAGCCAACAGGGGGCGAGGGGCTACACCTTC
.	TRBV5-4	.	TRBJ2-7	CASSRNSLDEQYF	TGTGCCAGCAGCCGAAATTCACTAGACGAGCAGTACTTC
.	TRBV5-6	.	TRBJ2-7	CASSFDRTFYEQYF	TGTGCCAGCAGCTTTGACAGGACCTTCTACGAGCAGTACTTC
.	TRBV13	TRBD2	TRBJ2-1	CASSGGLAGGVLSEQFF	TGTGCCAGCAGCGGCGGACTAGCGGGGGGGGTCCTATCCGAGCAGTTCTTC
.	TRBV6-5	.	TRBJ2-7	CASSYSQAFSYEQYF	TGTGCCAGCAGTTACTCACAGGCTTTCTCCTACGAGCAGTACTTC
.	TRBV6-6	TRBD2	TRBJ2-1	CASSSVAGGLYNEQFF	TGTGCCAGCAGTTCCGTAGCGGGTGGCCTCTACAATGAGCAGTTCTTC
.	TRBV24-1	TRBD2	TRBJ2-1	CATSDLGLAGSNEQFF	TGTGCCACCAGTGACCTAGGACTAGCGGGATCGAATGAGCAGTTCTTC
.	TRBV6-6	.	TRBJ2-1	CASSYPEDSTVQFF	TGTGCCAGCAGTTACCCCGAGGACAGTACGGTGCAGTTCTTC
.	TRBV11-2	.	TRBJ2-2	CASSFRGNTGELFF	TGTGCCAGCAGCTTCAGAGGGAACACCGGGGAGCTGTTTTTT
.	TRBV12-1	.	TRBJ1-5	CASSLPGTEKNSNQPQHF	TGTGCCAGCAGCCTTCCCGGGACAGAAAAAAATAGCAATCAGCCCCAGCATTTT
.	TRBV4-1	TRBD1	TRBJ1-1	CASSHLGQGLAFF	TGCGCCAGCAGCCACCTGGGACAGGGGTTGGCTTTCTTT
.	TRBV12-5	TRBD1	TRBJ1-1	CASGRRQGGTEAFF	TGTGCTAGTGGCCGACGACAGGGTGGGACTGAAGCTTTCTTT
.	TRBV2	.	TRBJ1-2	CASSEARFSGYTF	TGTGCCAGCAGTGAGGCTCGTTTCAGTGGCTACACCTTC
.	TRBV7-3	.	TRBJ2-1	CASSLINRNEQFF	TGTGCCAGCAGCTTAATTAATCGTAATGAGCAGTTCTTC
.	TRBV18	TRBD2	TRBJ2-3	CASSPLAGATDTQYF	TGTGCCAGCTCACCCTTAGCGGGGGCCACAGATACGCAGTATTTT
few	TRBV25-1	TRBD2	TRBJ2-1	CASSDGWAGEEVKQFF	TGTGCCAGCAGTGACGGCTGGGCGGGAGAGGAGGTAAAGCAGTTCTTC
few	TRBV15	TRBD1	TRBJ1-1	CATSNRGRAEAFF	TGTGCCACCAGCAACAGGGGTAGGGCTGAAGCTTTCTTT
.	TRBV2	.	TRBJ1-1	CASSDPGVMNTEAFF	TGTGCCAGCAGTGACCCGGGAGTCATGAACACTGAAGCTTTCTTT
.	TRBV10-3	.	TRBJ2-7	CAISESLASYEQYF	TGTGCCATCAGTGAGTCGCTAGCAAGCTACGAGCAGTACTTC